This T cell receptor beta chain originates from a study of T cells in Graves' hyperthyroidism and ophthalmopathy. Study-level results: Classification by a 13 V-J model distinguished ophthalmopathy from stable hyperthyroidism. Ophthalmopathy onset followed model prediction by a median about 6.9 months.

TCR beta CDR3 region amplification was performed from RNA transcripts. A first-round RT-PCR of the TCR CDR3 used the HTBI primer set. From the multiplex PCR reads, TCRdb called clonotypes with MiXCR, one entry per CDR3 protein. The repertoire has about 300,000 distinct CDR3 sequences, around a fifth of them found once; the top ten carry just under 40%. This clonotype was counted between two and nine times. Its antigen is currently unknown. Germline V gene sequence: CDR1 KGHSH, CDR2 LQKENI. Trimming left V 3 bases short and J 2 bases short, with 5 bases between. CDR3 length equals 12 residues. Out of more than 8 ml of fresh peripheral blood came the PBMCs.

What was sequenced was blood. This receptor was identified in a man aged 50-59 years with Graves' ophthalmopathy. The chain links TRBV18 to TRBJ2-7; D unresolved. CDR3 DNA sequence: TGTGCCAGCTCACCCAGCCCCTACGAGCAGTACTTC. The encoded protein is CASSPSPYEQYF.